This T cell receptor (beta chain) is drawn from a study of blood T cell repertoires in COVID-19. The repertoire was sequenced with immunoSEQ multiplex PCR; TCRdb's copy has only in-frame clones and lacks some. The sample records roughly 150,000 clones, roughly 88% being singletons. CDR3 size: 15 residues. V dropped 3 bases and J dropped 2; count of bases not matched to a gene: 5. Germline loops: CDR1 LGHNA, CDR2 YSLEER. Seattle enrolled patients during active infection and tracked them longitudinally. The J gene is TRBJ2-7, the V gene TRBV4-3; 9 bases match TRBD1. The material sequenced was peripheral blood. This TCR derives from a young man with COVID-19, enrolled during active disease. DNA for the CDR3: TGCGCCAGCAGCCAGTACCGGGACAGGGCCTACGAGCAGTACTTC. Its translation is CASSQYRDRAYEQYF.